A single sample gave rise to the 24 T cell receptor beta chains below, sequenced in a study of follicular helper T cells after annual influenza vaccination. Regarding time point: 2015-2016 season, pre-vaccination. Produced via immunoSEQ multiplex PCR; TCRdb's table is partial and in-frame only. The sample comprises about 6,000 clones, roughly four fifths of which are singletons, and approximately 0.71% rests with the top ten. The sequenced sample was CXCR5- memory CD4+ T cells sorted from blood, obtained on the day of influenza vaccination. Receptors originate from an adult who received the influenza vaccine.

The chain employs TRBV6-5 and TRBJ2-1, with TRBD2 matching over 8 bases. The V segment lost 7 bases and the J segment 6 bases; nucleotides outside the gene matches: 11. CDR3 length equals 15 residues. The V gene's germline CDR1 is MNHEY and CDR2 SVGAGI. The CDR3 DNA reads TGTGCCAGCACCTCAACCGGGACTAGTATCAATGAGCAGTTCTTC. This gives the protein CASTSTGTSINEQFF.

V and J are TRBV28 and TRBJ1-5, with 12 bases lining up with TRBD1. V was clipped by 5 bases and J by 4 bases; unmatched bases: 9. Germline-derived CDR1 and CDR2 are MDHEN and SYDVKM. The CDR3 consists of 17 residues. Written as DNA, the CDR3 is TGTGCCAGCAGTCTCCTCTGGGGACAGGGGGCGAATCAGCCCCAGCATTTT. Its translation is CASSLLWGQGANQPQHF. Together with reference TRBV28 and TRBJ1-5, the CDR3 gives the full variable domain: DVKVTQSSRYLVKRTGEKVFLECVQDMDHENMFWYRQDPGLGLRLIYFSYDVKMKEKGDIPEGYSVSREKKERFSLILESASTNQTSMYLCASSLLWGQGANQPQHFGDGTRLSIL.

The V and J genes are TRBV28 and TRBJ2-2; D ambiguous. V shed 5 bases and J shed 1 base, with 11 bases lying between them. The CDR3 is made up of 15 amino acids. The germline gives CDR1 MDHEN, CDR2 SYDVKM. DNA for the CDR3: TGTGCCAGCAGTAGAATTCGAGGGAACACCGGGGAGCTGTTTTTT. The encoded protein is CASSRIRGNTGELFF.

This clone occurred once. The chain carries TRBV14 and TRBJ2-3; D unclear. Germline CDR1 and CDR2: SGHDN and FVKESK. Trimming cost V 5 bases and J 0 bases, with 3 bases left between them. This CDR3 has 12 amino acids. CDR3 residues: CASSASTDTQYF. The CDR3, as DNA: TGTGCCAGCAGCGCTAGCACAGATACGCAGTATTTT.

The chain joins TRBV6-6 to TRBJ1-3, with a tentative D call TRBD1 (6 bases). Trimming shortened V by 2 bases and J by 3 bases, and 8 bases separated the two germline ends. The CDR3 covers 14 residues. Germline V gene lookup returns CDR1 MNHNY and CDR2 SVGAGI (reference sequence). The CDR3 nucleotides read TGTGCCAGCAGTTACGGGGGGCATGGAAACACCATATATTTT. Translated, it gives CASSYGGHGNTIYF.

The rearrangement uses TRBV6-1 and TRBJ1-6; possibly TRBD1 for D (5 bases). Germline CDR1 reads MNHNS; CDR2 reads SASEGT. The V end was cut by 0 bases, the J end by 6 bases, with 9 bases between. The CDR3 extends over 15 amino acids. The CDR3 nucleotides read TGTGCCAGCAGTGAAGCGGTTCAGGGTAATTCACCCCTCCACTTT. It yields the protein CASSEAVQGNSPLHF.

This clone is a singleton in its sample. The chain is built from TRBV7-8 and TRBJ1-1; D is undetermined. The germline gives CDR1 SGHVS, CDR2 FQNEAQ. Trimming took off 3 bases at V and 4 bases at J, with 9 bases between the two ends. This CDR3 has 13 residues. The DNA of the CDR3 is TGTGCCAGCAGCTTCCCCGGGTTCACTGAAGCTTTCTTT. Protein sequence: CASSFPGFTEAFF.

The J gene is TRBJ1-1, the V gene TRBV5-1, with D possibly being TRBD1 (6 bases). The ends were cut back, 2 bases at V and 1 base at J, with 12 bases in the middle. CDR3 length: 15 amino acids. Germline V gene lookup returns CDR1 SGHRS and CDR2 YFSETQ. CDR3 sequence (DNA): TGCGCCAGCAGCTTACACGGACAGAGGAACACTGAAGCTTTCTTT. Protein sequence: CASSLHGQRNTEAFF.

The chain joins TRBV7-2 to TRBJ2-1; a possible D gene is TRBD2 (6 bases). The CDR3 totals 14 residues. The germline V and J ends were trimmed by 3 bases and 1 base, with 7 bases remaining between them. Germline CDR1 is SGHTA and CDR2 is FQGNSA. In DNA form, the CDR3 reads TGTGCCAGCAGCTTGGACTATTCCTACAATGAGCAGTTCTTC. Its protein product is CASSLDYSYNEQFF.

CDR3 sequence reads: CASSSFQGIKFF. CDR3 sequence (DNA): TGTGCCAGCAGTTCCTTCCAGGGGATCAAGTTCTTC. This rearrangement joins TRBV27 to TRBJ2-1, with a weak D call TRBD1 (6 bases). The CDR3 length is 12 residues. Trimming cost V 4 bases and J 14 bases, with 15 bases left between them. Germline V gene data show CDR1 as MNHEY and CDR2 as SMNVEV (reference sequence).

Written as DNA, the CDR3 is TGCAGCGTTGACCAGGGTAACACCGGGGAGCTGTTTTTT. Its translation: CSVDQGNTGELFF. This chain links TRBV29-1 with TRBJ2-2, with a possible D match to TRBD1 (5 bases). The germline CDR1 and CDR2 sequences are SQVTM and ANQGSEA. With 3 bases removed from V and 2 bases from J, the gap between germline ends came to 7 bases. The CDR3 contains 13 residues.

This rearrangement joins TRBV10-2 to TRBJ2-7, with a tentative D call TRBD2 (6 bases). CDR1 is WSHSY and CDR2 is SAAADI in the germline V gene. CDR3 length: 15 residues. V was clipped by 8 bases and J by 0 bases, with 17 bases between them. The CDR3 DNA sequence: TGCGCCAGCTCAACCGGAGGGGCAGGCTCCTACGAGCAGTACTTC. Residues: CASSTGGAGSYEQYF.

This sequence joins TRBV30 and TRBJ1-2; TRBD1 aligns across 7 bases. The CDR3 runs to 12 residues. Germline lookup yields CDR1 GTSNPN and CDR2 SVGIG (reference sequence). Trimming took 5 bases from V and 5 from J; bases not matched to a gene: 5. The DNA of the CDR3 is TGTGCCTGGTTCAGGGGGAGGTATGGCTACACCTTC. Protein: CAWFRGRYGYTF.

This chain joins TRBV5-4 and TRBJ2-2; D may be TRBD2 (6 bases). V shed 3 bases and J shed 1 base, with 13 bases lying between them. The CDR3 extends over 16 amino acids. Germline CDR1 is SGHNT and CDR2 is YYREEE (reference sequence). CDR3 sequence: CASSSPRGLNTGELFF. The CDR3 DNA sequence: TGTGCCAGCAGCTCCCCCCGGGGGTTGAACACCGGGGAGCTGTTTTTT. Based on the CDR3 plus reference TRBV5-4 and TRBJ2-2, the full variable domain is ETGVTQSPTHLIKTRGQQVTLRCSSQSGHNTVSWYQQALGQGPQFIFQYYREEENGRGNFPPRFSGLQFPNYSSELNVNALELDDSALYLCASSSPRGLNTGELFFGEGSRLTVL.

The gene calls are TRBV2 and TRBJ1-1, with D possibly being TRBD1 (5 bases). V was clipped by 7 bases and J by 1 base, with 13 bases between them. The CDR3 is 14 amino acids. Germline V lookup: CDR1 SNHLY, CDR2 FYNNEI. CDR3 sequence: CASKGTAANTEAFF. CDR3 sequence (DNA): TGTGCCAGCAAGGGGACGGCAGCGAACACTGAAGCTTTCTTT.

This chain connects TRBV2 to TRBJ2-7, with D hard to call. Trimming left V 5 bases short and J 6 bases short, with 8 bases between. From germline, CDR1 is SNHLY and CDR2 FYNNEI. CDR3 length equals 11 residues. CDR3 sequence: CASSTFREQYF. CDR3 nucleotide sequence: TGTGCCAGCAGTACTTTCCGCGAGCAGTACTTC. Looking up the rest from reference TRBV2 and TRBJ2-7 gives the full variable domain: EPEVTQTPSHQVTQMGQEVILRCVPISNHLYFYWYRQILGQKVEFLVSFYNNEISEKSEIFDDQFSVERPDGSNFTLKIRSTKLEDSAMYFCASSTFREQYFGPGTRLTVT.

The genes are TRBV5-1 and TRBJ2-5; 8 bases map to TRBD2. Per germline, CDR1 SGHRS and CDR2 YFSETQ. The CDR3 is 15 residues long. The J segment lost 6 bases and the V segment lost 4 bases, leaving 11 bases of the junction unmatched. CDR3 residues: CASSQIGAGEQTQYF. DNA for the CDR3: TGCGCCAGCAGCCAGATAGGAGCGGGAGAACAGACCCAGTACTTC.

The chain links TRBV4-2 to TRBJ2-1, with D possibly being TRBD2 (6 bases). CDR1 and CDR2 from the germline V gene are LGHNA and YNFKEQ. The CDR3 length is 15 residues. Deletions cut 4 bases from V and 4 bases from J, with 14 bases between. The CDR3 protein is CASSLGSGRYNEQFF. Written as DNA, the CDR3 is TGTGCCAGCAGCCTGGGGAGCGGGCGGTACAATGAGCAGTTCTTC.

The chain employs TRBV2 and TRBJ2-7, with 7 bases matching TRBD1. The V gene end was trimmed by 5 bases and the J gene end by 7 bases; junction bases not matched to a gene: 14. The CDR3 totals 15 residues. Germline CDR1 reads SNHLY; CDR2 reads FYNNEI. CDR3 protein: CASSKDRASLGEQYF. As DNA, the CDR3 is TGTGCCAGCAGTAAAGACAGGGCTTCCCTCGGAGAGCAGTACTTC.

The chain carries TRBV19 and TRBJ1-1; TRBD1 matches 8 bases. V shed 4 bases, J shed 0 bases, and the junction held 7 bases outside the gene matches. The CDR3 covers 16 residues. Germline V gives CDR1 LNHDA, CDR2 SQIVND (reference sequence). CDR3 bases: TGTGCCAGTAGTAAGGAGCAGGGGGCTATGAACACTGAAGCTTTCTTT. Amino acids: CASSKEQGAMNTEAFF.

The V call is TRBV9, the J call TRBJ1-4, with no clear D. V lost 2 bases to trimming and J lost 8 bases, with 19 bases between them. The length of the CDR3 is 16 residues. Germline values: CDR1 SGDLS, CDR2 YYNGEE. CDR3 region: CASSVGAVGSGEKLFF. The CDR3 DNA is TGTGCCAGCAGCGTCGGAGCAGTAGGGTCGGGGGAAAAACTGTTTTTT.

The chain links TRBV13 to TRBJ1-1; unclear D gene. Germline CDR1 and CDR2: PRHDT and FYEKMQ (reference sequence). Trimming shortened V by 5 bases and J by 5 bases, and 18 bases separated the two germline ends. The CDR3 is 15 amino acids. The CDR3: CASSTPLAGFTEAFF. The CDR3 DNA is TGTGCCAGCAGCACACCCCTGGCGGGATTTACTGAAGCTTTCTTT.

This clone showed up just once. The chain uses TRBV4-1 and TRBJ2-3, with D perhaps being TRBD1 or TRBD2 (5 bases each). This CDR3 is 18 amino acids long. V was pared by 7 bases and J by 0 bases, with 23 bases between. CDR1 and CDR2 (germline): MGHRA, YSYEKL. In DNA, the CDR3 is TGCGCCAGCACCCAGCAAGGGGAGAGCGGTACTAGCACAGATACGCAGTATTTT. Its translation is CASTQQGESGTSTDTQYF.

As regards this clone: One end of the junction is discordant with germline, which a read error may explain. The chain couples TRBV27 to TRBJ1-6, with D maybe TRBD1 (5 bases). CDR1 and CDR2 (germline): MNHEY, SMNVEV (reference sequence). The CDR3 has 17 residues. As DNA, the CDR3 is TGTGCCAGCAGTTGGGGGGACTCCGGGTCCTTTAATTCACCCCTCCACTTT. Translating it yields CASSWGDSGSFNSPLHF.